Presented here are 25 T cell receptor beta chains from one specimen sequenced in a study of T cell repertoires in cytomegalovirus infection. TCRdb called the reads again in MiXCR, with one record for every CDR3 protein. The data hold 200,000 to 250,000 distinct CDR3 sequences, with approximately 22% observed a single time. The sample consisted of CD8+ T cells from PBMCs. The receptors were gathered from a human donor in good health (CMV status not recorded). Some clones in this sample may be carry-over from other donors' samples.

The table lists this clonotype with a few counts. The rearrangement joins TRBV20-1 to TRBJ1-1; D call uncertain. The CDR3 runs to 16 residues. The ends were cut back, 3 bases at V and 1 base at J, with 18 bases in the middle. Per germline, CDR1 DFQATT and CDR2 SNEGSKA (reference sequence). The CDR3 nucleotides read TGCAGTGCTAGCTCCGCCGAAATTTGGGGGAACACTGAAGCTTTCTTT. Translation gives CSASSAEIWGNTEAFF.

There are a few counts of this clonotype. V gene TRBV15 combines with J gene TRBJ1-4; TRBD1 might be the D (5 bases). There are 16 residues in the CDR3. Germline lookup yields CDR1 LNHNV and CDR2 YYDKDF (reference sequence). V was shortened by 0 bases and J by 7 bases, with 15 bases between the two germline ends. CDR3 sequence: CATSRDPQQGGEKLFF. The CDR3 DNA is TGTGCCACCAGCAGAGATCCGCAGCAGGGAGGTGAAAAACTGTTTTTT.

This clonotype appeared a few times. V is TRBV27 and J is TRBJ2-4; D could derive from TRBD1 or TRBD2 (6 bases each). The ends were cut back, 6 bases at V and 1 base at J, with 16 bases in the middle. This CDR3 comprises 16 residues. CDR1 and CDR2 (germline): MNHEY, SMNVEV (reference sequence). The CDR3 sequence: CASSPGGSWAKNIQYF. In DNA form, the CDR3 reads TGTGCCAGCAGCCCCGGGGGCTCCTGGGCCAAAAACATTCAGTACTTC.

There are a few counts of this clonotype. This chain joins TRBV28 and TRBJ2-5; D may be TRBD2 (5 bases). V was shortened by 6 bases and J by 5 bases, with 22 bases between the two germline ends. Germline V gene sequence: CDR1 MDHEN, CDR2 SYDVKM. This CDR3 region has 16 residues. Written as DNA, the CDR3 is TGTGCCAGCAGCCCCTGGATCGGAGGCGTAGCGGAGACCCAGTACTTC. As protein: CASSPWIGGVAETQYF.

This clonotype was recorded only once. The chain couples TRBV19 to TRBJ2-7; 7 positions match TRBD2. The length of the CDR3 is 15 residues. The V segment lost 4 bases and the J segment 0 bases; nucleotides outside the gene matches: 6. Germline assignment: CDR1 LNHDA and CDR2 SQIVND (reference sequence). The CDR3 DNA reads TGTGCCAGTAGTACGTCAGCGGGGAGCTCCTACGAGCAGTACTTC. Translation: CASSTSAGSSYEQYF.

In this sample, this clonotype turned up many times. The rearrangement uses TRBV7-9 and TRBJ2-5; the D call may be TRBD1 or TRBD2 (5 bases each). There are 15 residues in the CDR3. CDR1 and CDR2 from the germline V gene are SEHNR and FQNEAQ (reference sequence). The V end lost 0 bases, the J end lost 5 bases, and 13 bases lay between the germline ends. CDR3 sequence reads: CASSLAGPPDETQYF. CDR3 sequence (DNA): TGTGCCAGCAGCTTAGCGGGACCGCCGGATGAGACCCAGTACTTC.

The chain uses TRBV10-3 and TRBJ2-7; D unclear. Trimming removed 3 bases at V and 0 bases at J, with 12 bases between. This CDR3 is built from 15 residues. The germline V gene has CDR1 ENHRY and CDR2 SYGVKD. CDR3 DNA sequence: TGTGCCATCAGTGACGGCCCCGGTGGCTCCTACGAGCAGTACTTC. Translating it yields CAISDGPGGSYEQYF.

A few counts support this clonotype. This rearrangement joins TRBV7-9 to TRBJ1-2; 12 nucleotides align to TRBD1. The CDR3 is 16 amino acids. The J segment lost 6 bases and the V segment lost 3 bases, leaving 8 bases of the junction unmatched. Germline V lookup: CDR1 SEHNR, CDR2 FQNEAQ (reference sequence). The CDR3 reads CASSFAPGQGADGYTF. The CDR3 nucleotides are TGTGCCAGCAGCTTCGCCCCGGGACAGGGGGCTGATGGCTACACCTTC.

This chain connects TRBV11-3 to TRBJ2-7; D may be TRBD1 (5 bases). The germline V gene has CDR1 SGHNT and CDR2 YENEEA. The ends were cut back, 4 bases at V and 5 bases at J, with 12 bases in the middle. The CDR3 contains 13 residues. CDR3 in amino acids: CASSYRRWNEQYF. DNA of the CDR3: TGTGCCAGCAGCTACAGGAGATGGAACGAGCAGTACTTC.

The V and J genes are TRBV28 and TRBJ2-5; 9 bases are shared with TRBD2. Losses at the gene ends were 5 bases for V and 0 bases for J; bases not matched to a gene: 7. CDR1 MDHEN and CDR2 SYDVKM come from the germline V gene. The CDR3 runs 16 residues. Here the CDR3 DNA reads TGTGCCAGCAGTAGACCTAGCGGGGCGTACCAAGAGACCCAGTACTTC. Translating it yields CASSRPSGAYQETQYF.

This sequence joins TRBV7-3 and TRBJ1-6, with D unclear. The CDR3 length is 11 residues. Germline CDR1 and CDR2: SGHTA and FQGTGA. Trimming removed 8 bases at V and 6 bases at J, with 5 bases between. CDR3 in DNA: TGTGCCAGCTACTCTAATTCACCCCTCCACTTT. This sequence encodes CASYSNSPLHF.

The V call is TRBV29-1, the J call TRBJ1-2, with no clear D. CDR1 SQVTM and CDR2 ANQGSEA come from the germline V gene. The CDR3 extends over 11 amino acids. Trimming took off 5 bases at V and 8 bases at J, with 12 bases between the two ends. For the CDR3, the DNA is TGCAGCGTTCTTGAGGAGTACGGCTACACCTTC. Its protein is CSVLEEYGYTF.

In its sample, this clonotype ranks as large. The chain recombines TRBV11-2 with TRBJ2-1; 9 bases match TRBD2. CDR3 length: 16 amino acids. V shed 4 bases, J shed 0 bases, and the junction held 4 bases outside the gene matches. Germline CDR1 reads SGHAT; CDR2 reads FQNNGV. CDR3 coding DNA: TGTGCCAGCAGCTATCCGGGACTAGCCTCCTACAATGAGCAGTTCTTC. Amino acid sequence: CASSYPGLASYNEQFF.

The chain recombines TRBV7-8 with TRBJ2-2; TRBD2 aligns across 7 bases. This CDR3 contains 15 residues. V lost 1 base and J lost 4; bases outside the gene matches: 3. Germline assignment: CDR1 SGHVS and CDR2 FQNEAQ. Written as DNA, the CDR3 is TGTGCCAGCAGCTTAGGGGTAGCGGGCACCGGGGAGCTGTTTTTT. This sequence encodes CASSLGVAGTGELFF.

The chain has TRBV29-1 and TRBJ2-1; TRBD2 aligns across 12 bases. The CDR3 has 14 amino acids. Germline V gene data show CDR1 as SQVTM and CDR2 as ANQGSEA. After removal of 6 bases from V and 7 bases from J, the junction contained 7 bases not matched to a gene. CDR3 in amino acids: CSVALAGGPNEQFF. CDR3 bases: TGCAGCGTGGCCCTAGCGGGGGGGCCAAATGAGCAGTTCTTC.

This clonotype was observed a handful of times. The V call is TRBV19, the J call TRBJ2-1; 9 bases fit TRBD1. The CDR3 loop spans 16 amino acids. Germline trimming cut 4 bases from V and 1 base from J; bases unmatched to any gene: 5. CDR1 LNHDA and CDR2 SQIVND come from the germline V gene (reference sequence). CDR3 loop: CASSRGQGWSYNEQFF. CDR3 DNA: TGTGCCAGTAGTAGGGGACAGGGATGGTCCTACAATGAGCAGTTCTTC.

V gene TRBV19 combines with J gene TRBJ1-1; a possible D gene is TRBD1 (5 bases). V was shortened by 7 bases and J by 0 bases, with 18 bases between the two germline ends. The CDR3 contains 16 residues. CDR1 and CDR2 (germline): LNHDA, SQIVND (reference sequence). The CDR3 nucleotides read TGTGCCAGTATATGGGACGGAGAGTCGATGAACACTGAAGCTTTCTTT. Translating gives CASIWDGESMNTEAFF.

The chain combines TRBV7-2 with TRBJ1-1; D perhaps matches TRBD1 (5 bases). V lost 0 bases and J lost 3, with 14 bases in between. This CDR3 region has 16 residues. Germline V gives CDR1 SGHTA, CDR2 FQGNSA. The CDR3 DNA reads as TGTGCCAGCAGCTTAGCTGGGACTCGGTTGGACACTGAAGCTTTCTTT. As protein: CASSLAGTRLDTEAFF.

The CDR3 DNA is TGTGCCACCGGGGCGGACCCCAGCTCCTACAATGAGCAGTTCTTC. Translation gives CATGADPSSYNEQFF. The V call is TRBV28, the J call TRBJ2-1, with D perhaps being TRBD1 or TRBD2 (5 bases each). The germline CDR1 and CDR2 sequences are MDHEN and SYDVKM. This CDR3 contains 15 residues. V gave up 10 bases and J gave up 0 bases, with 16 bases separating them. The full variable domain, its missing parts supplied by reference TRBV28 and TRBJ2-1, is DVKVTQSSRYLVKRTGEKVFLECVQDMDHENMFWYRQDPGLGLRLIYFSYDVKMKEKGDIPEGYSVSREKKERFSLILESASTNQTSMYLCATGADPSSYNEQFFGPGTRLTVL.

Remarks on this clonotype: One junction end does not reproduce the germline sequence, and a read error may be involved. The chain has TRBV12-3 or TRBV12-4 and TRBJ1-1; no clear D. The CDR3 loop spans 13 amino acids. The CDR3 sequence: CASTANPSPHAYF. In DNA form, the CDR3 reads TGTGCCAGCACCGCTAACCCCTCACCGCATGCCTATTTT.

This clonotype was observed many times. The chain has TRBV7-3 and TRBJ2-3; D not certain. Per germline, CDR1 SGHTA and CDR2 FQGTGA. Deletions cut 2 bases from V and 0 bases from J, with 12 bases between. The CDR3 totals 16 residues. CDR3 coding DNA: TGTGCCAGCAGCTTATACGGGTTGTCGAGCACAGATACGCAGTATTTT. This encodes CASSLYGLSSTDTQYF.

This clonotype was counted at least ten times. The gene calls are TRBV7-9 and TRBJ2-6; 7 nucleotides align to TRBD1. J lost 4 bases, V lost 3 bases, and 3 bases had no gene match. The CDR3 is 15 amino acids. Germline lookup yields CDR1 SEHNR and CDR2 FQNEAQ (reference sequence). The CDR3 DNA follows: TGTGCCAGCAGCTTTAGGGGGCTGGGGGCCAACGTCCTGACTTTC. Protein: CASSFRGLGANVLTF.

This clonotype was counted at least ten times. J is TRBJ1-5 and V is TRBV12-3 or TRBV12-4; D may be TRBD1 (6 bases). This CDR3 is built from 13 residues. V was cut by 5 bases and J by 5 bases, with 10 bases left in between. This CDR3 is CASSRNRDQPQHF. Written as DNA, the CDR3 is TGTGCCAGCAGTCGTAACAGGGATCAGCCCCAGCATTTT.

The chain combines TRBV20-1 with TRBJ1-2; D call uncertain. This CDR3 is 14 amino acids long. With 5 bases removed from V and 5 bases from J, the gap between germline ends came to 18 bases. CDR1 is DFQATT and CDR2 is SNEGSKA in the germline V gene (reference sequence). The CDR3 loop is CSASDRRDGYGYTF. For the CDR3, the DNA is TGCAGTGCTTCTGATAGGAGGGATGGGTATGGCTACACCTTC.

This chain connects TRBV29-1 to TRBJ2-5; D is perhaps TRBD2 (5 bases). Germline V CDR1 and CDR2: SQVTM, ANQGSEA. Trimming pared 3 bases from V and 7 bases from J, leaving 9 bases between. There are 11 residues in the CDR3. The CDR3: CSVEGSGTQYF. Here the CDR3 DNA reads TGCAGCGTTGAGGGGAGTGGGACCCAGTACTTC.